The present entry profiles one TCR beta chain with its context. One entry per CDR3 protein results from TCRdb running MiXCR on the reads. The top ten clones hold approximately 15% of a sample with about 450,000 distinct CDR3 sequences, under 40% of them seen once. Trimming took 3 bases from V and 1 from J; bases not matched to a gene: 9. The germline V gene encodes CDR1 SNHLY and CDR2 FYNNEI. The CDR3 is made up of 18 amino acids. The source of the sample is a study of T cell repertoires in cytomegalovirus infection. The chain joins TRBV2 to TRBJ1-5; 10 bases are a match to TRBD1. The sequenced sample consisted of PBMCs. The receptor's source is a human donor in good health (CMV status not recorded). Some clones in this sample may be carry-over from other donors' samples. The CDR3 region has the DNA TGTGCCAGCAGTGAGGGTAGGACAGGGGGAGGAAGCAATCAGCCCCAGCATTTT. Its translation: CASSEGRTGGGSNQPQHF.